The present T cell receptor beta chain was sequenced within a study of cytomegalovirus exposure and HLA in healthy donors. Study-wide points: HLA allele associations emerged for under 20,000 TCR beta sequences in a later analysis, at 0.05 false discovery rate. Specificity for CMV antigens was confirmed in vitro for a few of the CMV-associated chains. Across donors, sequencing depth was assumed by presence/absence analyses to be roughly uniform. An analysis done earlier found most TCR beta V segments productive about 87% or about 30% of the time.

Trimming took 2 bases from V and 5 from J; bases not matched to a gene: 3. The CDR3 covers 16 residues. The germline gives CDR1 SGHTA, CDR2 FQGTGA. A note on this clone: The antigen is unknown.

PCR amplification relied on 60 Vbeta primers (plus 13 Jbeta primers). The data were produced by immunoSEQ multiplex PCR, yet TCRdb's version contains in-frame clones alone and is incomplete. Its table records about 30,000 clones. The sequence came from a female donor in good health and CMV-seronegative. Sequences were obtained from PBMCs. J is TRBJ2-2 and V is TRBV7-3; TRBD2 aligns across 12 bases. The CDR3 spells CASSLGLAGRTGELFF. CDR3 in DNA: TGTGCCAGCAGCTTAGGACTAGCGGGGCGGACCGGGGAGCTGTTTTTT.